The rows below give T cell receptor beta chains drawn from one sample of a study of blood T cells in healthy people across ages. TCRdb re-called the 5' RACE reads with MiXCR, one entry per CDR3 protein. This sample has 600,000 or so distinct CDR3 sequences; about 30% occur once, and the top ten carry approximately 14%. The material sequenced was blood. These receptors were obtained from a woman older than 75 in good health. The CDR3 runs from the conserved cysteine through the conserved F or W. A D gene is named only where the DNA matches it firmly. The size of a clone is reported for some rows only, either as once, few or many, or as a class for expanded clones.

V gene	D gene	clone size	J gene	CDR3 length	CDR3 DNA	CDR3 protein
TRBV5-1	TRBD2	many	TRBJ2-3	17	TGCGCCAGCAGCTTGTCTCTAGCGGGAGATGCGACAGATACGCAGTATTTT	CASSLSLAGDATDTQYF
TRBV29-1	TRBD2	many	TRBJ2-3	16	TGCAGCGTTGGGGAGGGAGCGGGGAGAGGCACAGATACGCAGTATTTT	CSVGEGAGRGTDTQYF
TRBV6-6	TRBD1	many	TRBJ1-5	17	TGTGCCAGCAGTTTCACCCTGAGGACAGGGAGCAATCAGCCCCAGCATTTT	CASSFTLRTGSNQPQHF
TRBV7-2	NA	few	TRBJ1-2	10	TGTGCCAGCCAGGTTGATGGCTACACCTTC	CASQVDGYTF
TRBV20-1	TRBD1	many	TRBJ2-1	15	TGCAGTGCTAGAGACGGCAGGGGGCCCTACAATGAGCAGTTCTTC	CSARDGRGPYNEQFF
TRBV15	NA	few	TRBJ1-5	16	TGTGCCACCAGCAGAGCCGTGGGGGTCAGCAATCAGCCCCAGCATTTT	CATSRAVGVSNQPQHF
TRBV7-6	NA	few	TRBJ2-4	17	TGTGCCAGCAGCTTGACACCCATCGGGGGATCTAGTGGCATTCAGTACTTC	CASSLTPIGGSSGIQYF
TRBV6-5	TRBD1	many	TRBJ2-1	13	TGTGCCAGCAGTTATCAGGGGGCCCAAGAGCAGTTCTTC	CASSYQGAQEQFF
TRBV27	NA	once	TRBJ1-5	14	TGTGCCAGCAGTAAGGGACTGATCAATCAGCCCCAGCATTTT	CASSKGLINQPQHF
TRBV5-1	TRBD1	many	TRBJ2-3	17	TGCGCCAGCAGCTCAAAAGCGACAGGGGTTGGAACAGATACGCAGTATTTT	CASSSKATGVGTDTQYF
TRBV10-3	NA	many	TRBJ2-1	15	TGTGCCATCAGTGATCAGGCGGGGCGGGACAATGAGCAGTTCTTC	CAISDQAGRDNEQFF
TRBV3-1	TRBD1	few	TRBJ2-1	16	TGTGCCAGCAGCCAAGATGGGACAGTCTCCTACAATGAGCAGTTCTTC	CASSQDGTVSYNEQFF
TRBV4-1	NA	NA	TRBJ1-1	13	TGCGCCAGCAGCCAGGACCCAGCGAGTGAAGCTTTCTTT	CASSQDPASEAFF
TRBV27	TRBD2	many	TRBJ2-5	15	TGTGCCAGCAGTCCTAGCGGGGGGCCTCCCTGGACCCAGTACTTC	CASSPSGGPPWTQYF
TRBV18	NA	few	TRBJ1-5	14	TGTGCCAGCTCACCAACGAGGGCCCCGGAGCCCCAGCATTTT	CASSPTRAPEPQHF
TRBV30	NA	NA	TRBJ1-1	11	TGTGCCTGGAACTGGGACACTGAAGCTTTCTTT	CAWNWDTEAFF
TRBV9	NA	NA	TRBJ1-2	16	TGTGCCAGCAGACAGCCCTGGACCGACACCCACTATGGCTACACCTTC	CASRQPWTDTHYGYTF
TRBV24-1	TRBD1	many	TRBJ2-1	19	TGTGCCACCAGTGATAAGTTACCCACAGGGGGCTTCTCCTACAATGAGCAGTTCTTC	CATSDKLPTGGFSYNEQFF
TRBV6-1	NA	NA	TRBJ1-4	15	TGTGCCAGCAGTGAATGGGGGCTAACTAATGAAAAACTGTTTTTT	CASSEWGLTNEKLFF
TRBV5-4	NA	many	TRBJ1-1	14	TGTGCCAGCAGCTTCGGGAGGGCGGGCACTGAAGCTTTCTTT	CASSFGRAGTEAFF
TRBV28	NA	many	TRBJ2-7	13	TGTGCCAGCATCCGGGACGGAACCTACGAGCAGTACTTC	CASIRDGTYEQYF
TRBV20-1	NA	few	TRBJ1-6	15	TGCAGTGCTAGGATCACGGTGGGAGTTAATTCACCCCTCCACTTT	CSARITVGVNSPLHF
TRBV10-3	NA	many	TRBJ1-2	13	TGTGCCATCAAGGACGAGGGTACCTATGGCTACACCTTC	CAIKDEGTYGYTF
TRBV12-3/TRBV12-4	NA	few	TRBJ1-6	16	TGTGCCAGCAGTTTGCATCTCAACTCCTATAATTCACCCCTCCACTTT	CASSLHLNSYNSPLHF
TRBV20-1	NA	many	TRBJ2-5	16	TGCAGTGCTAGAGTCGTTAGGGGGGGGGCCGCCGAGACCCAGTACTTC	CSARVVRGGAAETQYF
TRBV7-2	TRBD2	few	TRBJ2-2	15	TGTGCCAGCAGACTAAGCGGGGGGGCTGTCGGGGAGCTGTTTTTT	CASRLSGGAVGELFF
TRBV7-3	NA	many	TRBJ1-1	15	TGTGCCAGCAGCGCTGAGCCCCTTTCGAACACTGAAGCTTTCTTT	CASSAEPLSNTEAFF
TRBV10-3	NA	NA	TRBJ2-7	15	TGTGCCATTAAGGGGGAGCTAAGCTCCTACAATGAGCAGTACTTC	CAIKGELSSYNEQYF
TRBV4-1	TRBD1	many	TRBJ2-7	15	TGCGCCAGCAGCCAAAGACAGGGAATTGCCTACGAGCAGTACTTC	CASSQRQGIAYEQYF
TRBV6-6	NA	NA	TRBJ1-2	14	TGTGCCAGCAGTCCCCGGACCAGCGACTATGGCTACACCTTC	CASSPRTSDYGYTF
TRBV5-4	NA	few	TRBJ2-6	16	TGTGCCAGCAGCTTGACGGGTCTCTCTGGGGCCAACGTCCTGACTTTC	CASSLTGLSGANVLTF
TRBV9	TRBD2	many	TRBJ2-1	14	TGTGCCAGCAGCGTGAGTAGCGGGGGGGCACGTAAGTTCTTC	CASSVSSGGARKFF
TRBV7-8	TRBD2	NA	TRBJ2-5	18	TGTGCCAGCAGCTTACAGACTAGCGGAGGCTTATCGTGGGAGACCCAGTACTTC	CASSLQTSGGLSWETQYF
TRBV4-2	TRBD2	many	TRBJ2-1	17	TGTGCCAGCAGCCAAGATGTCACGCGGGGGGGATACAATGAGCAGTTCTTC	CASSQDVTRGGYNEQFF
TRBV27	TRBD1	many	TRBJ2-7	14	TGTGCCAGCAGTTTTTCAGACAGGGGGTACGAGCAGTACTTC	CASSFSDRGYEQYF
TRBV7-2	NA	many	TRBJ2-1	14	TGTGCCAGCAGCCGACCTACTAGTTACAATGAGCAGTTCTTC	CASSRPTSYNEQFF
TRBV5-5	NA	many	TRBJ1-2	13	TGTGCCAGCAGCTTGGTGGACAACTATGGCTACACCTTC	CASSLVDNYGYTF
TRBV28	NA	NA	TRBJ1-2	11	TGTGCCAGCAGTTCCGTTCGAGGCTACACCTTC	CASSSVRGYTF
TRBV6-1	NA	NA	TRBJ2-7	14	TGTGCCAGCAGTGGGGTGGGACACTCCTACGAGCAGTACTTC	CASSGVGHSYEQYF
TRBV5-5	TRBD2	NA	TRBJ2-2	17	TGTGCCAGCAGCCGGACCCTAGCGGGGGGAAACACCGGGGAGCTGTTTTTT	CASSRTLAGGNTGELFF
TRBV9	NA	many	TRBJ1-1	14	TGTGCCAGCAGCTCAGGGAACATGAACACTGAAGCTTTCTTT	CASSSGNMNTEAFF
TRBV5-1	NA	many	TRBJ1-1	15	TGCGCCAGCAGTTTGGTATTACAGGGGAACACTGAAGCTTTCTTT	CASSLVLQGNTEAFF
TRBV19	TRBD1	NA	TRBJ1-2	15	TGTGCCAGTAGTACAGCGGACAGGGCTAACTATGGCTACACCTTC	CASSTADRANYGYTF
TRBV7-2	NA	NA	TRBJ2-1	15	TGTGCCAGCAGCTTGACAGCACTGAGTCGATCTGAGCAGTTCTTC	CASSLTALSRSEQFF
TRBV6-5	NA	NA	TRBJ1-1	15	TGTGCCAGCAGTTACCATGGGGGAAAGAACACTGAAGCTTTCTTT	CASSYHGGKNTEAFF